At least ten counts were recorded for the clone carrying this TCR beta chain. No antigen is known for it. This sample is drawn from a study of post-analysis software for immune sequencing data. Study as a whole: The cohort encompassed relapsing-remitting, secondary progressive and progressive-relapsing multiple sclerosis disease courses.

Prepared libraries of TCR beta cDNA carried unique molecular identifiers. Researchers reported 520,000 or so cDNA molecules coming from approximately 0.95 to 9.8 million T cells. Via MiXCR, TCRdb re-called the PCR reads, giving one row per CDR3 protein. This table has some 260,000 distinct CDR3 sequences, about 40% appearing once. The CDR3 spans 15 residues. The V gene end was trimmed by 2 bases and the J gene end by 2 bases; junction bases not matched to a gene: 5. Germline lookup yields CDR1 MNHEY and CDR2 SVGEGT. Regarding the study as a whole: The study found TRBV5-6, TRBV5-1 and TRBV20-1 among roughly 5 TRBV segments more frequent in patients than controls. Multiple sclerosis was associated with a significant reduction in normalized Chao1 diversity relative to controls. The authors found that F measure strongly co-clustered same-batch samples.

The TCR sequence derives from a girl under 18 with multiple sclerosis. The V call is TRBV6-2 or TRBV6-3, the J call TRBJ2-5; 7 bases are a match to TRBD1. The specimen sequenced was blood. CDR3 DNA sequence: TGTGCCAGCAGTTACGCCCCACAGGGGCAAGAGACCCAGTACTTC. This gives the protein CASSYAPQGQETQYF.